One sample yielded the 20 T cell receptor beta chains listed below, sequenced in a study of blood T cells in healthy people across ages. PCR was performed a second time for roughly 7 to 11 cycles using a sample-barcoded 5' primer and a J-beta primer mix. TCRdb redid the calling of the 5' RACE reads with MiXCR, one entry per CDR3 protein. The sample has fewer than 2,000,000 distinct CDR3 sequences, approximately 39% seen once. Input material: blood. The receptors originated from a human donor in good health.

This clonotype was found many times. This chain uses TRBV12-3 or TRBV12-4 with TRBJ2-1; D gene uncertain. This CDR3 spans 13 amino acids. Trimming shortened V by 8 bases and J by 5 bases, and 13 bases separated the two germline ends. CDR3 protein: CASGRSDNNEQFF. CDR3 nucleotide sequence: TGTGCCAGCGGTAGATCAGACAACAATGAGCAGTTCTTC.

V gene TRBV28 combines with J gene TRBJ2-3, with a possible D match to TRBD1 (6 bases). CDR1 is MDHEN, CDR2 SYDVKM, per germline. This CDR3 has 15 residues. Trimming took off 6 bases at V and 5 bases at J, with 18 bases between the two ends. CDR3 sequence reads: CASSTGTLNVDTQYF. The CDR3 DNA sequence: TGTGCCAGCAGCACCGGGACACTGAATGTAGATACGCAGTATTTT. Complete variable domain (other parts from reference TRBV28 and TRBJ2-3): DVKVTQSSRYLVKRTGEKVFLECVQDMDHENMFWYRQDPGLGLRLIYFSYDVKMKEKGDIPEGYSVSREKKERFSLILESASTNQTSMYLCASSTGTLNVDTQYFGPGTRLTVL.

This sequence joins TRBV5-1 and TRBJ2-4, with D perhaps TRBD1 (6 bases). Germline loops: CDR1 SGHRS, CDR2 YFSETQ. CDR3 length: 13 amino acids. The V end was cut by 0 bases, the J end by 12 bases, with 13 bases between. The CDR3 DNA reads as TGCGCCAGCAGCTTGGAGACAGGTTCTTATCAGTACTTC. Protein product: CASSLETGSYQYF.

This clonotype has more than one count but fewer than ten. The chain uses TRBV6-2 or TRBV6-3 and TRBJ2-7, with D possibly matching TRBD2 (7 bases). The V end was cut by 2 bases, the J end by 10 bases, with 21 bases between. This CDR3 is built from 15 residues. Looked up from germline, CDR1 is MNHEY and CDR2 is SVGEGT. The CDR3, as DNA: TGTGCCAGCAGTTACGTGCCGGGGGGCGCAGGAACCCAGTACTTC. This gives the protein CASSYVPGGAGTQYF.

The V call is TRBV6-2 or TRBV6-3, the J call TRBJ1-1, with a tentative D call TRBD1 (5 bases). V gave up 5 bases and J gave up 6 bases, with 10 bases separating them. CDR3 length equals 12 residues. Germline lookup yields CDR1 MNHEY and CDR2 SVGEGT. CDR3 residues: CASSKGFAEAFF. The CDR3 DNA follows: TGTGCCAGCAGTAAGGGGTTTGCTGAAGCTTTCTTT.

The chain recombines TRBV7-3 with TRBJ2-1, with D possibly TRBD2 on 6 matching bases. The CDR3 has 16 residues. CDR1 SGHTA and CDR2 FQGTGA come from the germline V gene. Between the trimmed V and J ends, which lost 1 base and 1 base, there was a span of 11 bases. This CDR3 is CASSLNSGVSYNEQFF. CDR3 coding DNA: TGTGCCAGCAGCTTAAATTCGGGGGTTTCCTACAATGAGCAGTTCTTC.

This CDR3 reads CASRAGAQGGNVLTF. The CDR3 region has the DNA TGTGCCAGCAGAGCCGGGGCCCAGGGAGGCAACGTCCTGACTTTC. This rearrangement joins TRBV6-5 to TRBJ2-6, with D tentatively TRBD2 (6 bases). Germline V gives CDR1 MNHEY, CDR2 SVGAGI. V shed 6 bases and J shed 9 bases, with 18 bases lying between them. The CDR3 has 15 residues.

This clonotype has more than one count but fewer than ten. The chain joins TRBV4-3 to TRBJ1-2; 9 nucleotides align to TRBD1. J was trimmed by 6 bases and V by 2 bases; bases with no gene match: 7. Germline lookup yields CDR1 LGHNA and CDR2 YSLEER. There are 15 residues in the CDR3. The CDR3 DNA is TGCGCCAGCAGCCAAATGGGACAGGGTATCAATGGCTACACCTTC. Its translation: CASSQMGQGINGYTF.

For the CDR3, the DNA is TGTGCCAGCAGCTTCGCGCTGCGCTACGTTGAGGGGGGGACCTCCTACAATGAGCAGTTCTTC. Translation: CASSFALRYVEGGTSYNEQFF. The rearrangement links TRBV7-9 to TRBJ2-1; perhaps TRBD2 as D (7 bases). CDR3 length: 21 residues. CDR1 and CDR2 (germline): SEHNR, FQNEAQ (reference sequence). V was shortened by 3 bases and J by 0 bases, with 27 bases between the two germline ends.

The chain joins TRBV5-1 to TRBJ2-7, with 9 bases lining up with TRBD1. The J call is in doubt because the DNA end fits TRBJ2-1 better. From germline, CDR1 is SGHRS and CDR2 YFSETQ. This CDR3 is 13 amino acids long. CDR3 region: CASSGTGRSEQFF. CDR3 DNA: TGCGCCAGCAGCGGGACAGGGAGAAGTGAGCAGTTCTTC.

This clonotype was detected only a few times. The chain employs TRBV5-1 and TRBJ1-1, with a possible D match to TRBD1 (5 bases). V was cut by 1 base and J by 0 bases, with 10 bases left in between. CDR3 length equals 15 residues. Germline V CDR1 and CDR2: SGHRS, YFSETQ. Here the CDR3 DNA reads TGCGCCAGCAGCTTGATTGACAGATTGAACACTGAAGCTTTCTTT. Amino acids: CASSLIDRLNTEAFF.

This clonotype was seen more than once but under ten times. The rearrangement uses TRBV5-1 and TRBJ1-4; D gene unclear. This CDR3 has 15 amino acids. Germline CDR1 is SGHRS and CDR2 is YFSETQ. V was cut by 1 base and J by 8 bases, with 15 bases left in between. The CDR3 loop reads CASSLSQQVGEKLFF. For the CDR3, the DNA is TGCGCCAGCAGCTTGTCTCAGCAGGTTGGCGAAAAACTGTTTTTT.

This clonotype was detected a few times. V and J are TRBV12-3 or TRBV12-4 and TRBJ1-5; D is undetermined. The CDR3 covers 14 residues. V lost 6 bases and J 4 bases, leaving 13 bases between the germline ends. CDR3 DNA sequence: TGTGCCAGCAGACCCGCTTATGGGAATCAGCCCCAGCATTTT. It specifies CASRPAYGNQPQHF.

This clonotype was counted only a few times. The rearrangement uses TRBV5-1 and TRBJ1-1, with a possible D match to TRBD1 (5 bases). There are 13 residues in the CDR3. CDR1 is SGHRS and CDR2 is YFSETQ in the germline V gene. The germline V and J ends were trimmed by 2 bases and 6 bases, with 11 bases remaining between them. Here the CDR3 DNA reads TGCGCCAGCAGCTTCTATCAGGGAGCTGAAGCTTTCTTT. Translating it yields CASSFYQGAEAFF. The variable domain in full, completed from reference TRBV5-1 and TRBJ1-1, reads KAGVTQTPRYLIKTRGQQVTLSCSPISGHRSVSWYQQTPGQGLQFLFEYFSETQRNKGNFPGRFSGRQFSNSRSEMNVSTLELGDSALYLCASSFYQGAEAFFGQGTRLTVV.

Many counts were recorded for this clonotype. The chain combines TRBV12-3 or TRBV12-4 with TRBJ2-1; no firm D call. Trimming removed 4 bases at V and 4 bases at J, with 5 bases between. CDR3 length: 12 residues. The DNA for the CDR3 is TGTGCCAGCAGTTCGACATACAATGAGCAGTTCTTC. Translation gives CASSSTYNEQFF.

For this clonotype: One end of the junction is discordant with germline, which a read error may explain. This sequence joins TRBV2 and TRBJ1-6; D might be TRBD1 (6 bases). The germline V gene encodes CDR1 SNHLY and CDR2 FYNNEI. The CDR3 extends over 14 amino acids. The CDR3 is CASSKQGVNSSLHF. The CDR3 bases are TGTGCCAGCAGTAAACAGGGTGTAAATTCATCCCTCCACTTT.

The genes are TRBV6-5 and TRBJ2-7; TRBD1 matches at 7 bases. The CDR3 runs 14 residues. Germline lookup yields CDR1 MNHEY and CDR2 SVGAGI. Trimming cost V 6 bases and J 6 bases; bases outside gene matches: 11. The CDR3 region has the DNA TGTGCCAGCAGCAAGACAGGGACCTACCGCGAGCAGTACTTC. This gives the protein CASSKTGTYREQYF.

The chain carries TRBV20-1 and TRBJ2-5; 9 bases are a match to TRBD2. The germline CDR1 and CDR2 sequences are DFQATT and SNEGSKA (reference sequence). CDR3 length: 16 amino acids. With 0 bases clipped from V and 11 bases from J, the junction kept 16 bases outside the gene matches. In DNA form, the CDR3 reads TGCAGTGCTAGAGACGCTCTAGCGGGGTCTGGAATGGGGCAGTACTTC. It yields the protein CSARDALAGSGMGQYF.

This clonotype was recorded only once. This rearrangement joins TRBV9 to TRBJ2-4, with D possibly being TRBD1 (6 bases). Germline-derived CDR1 and CDR2 are SGDLS and YYNGEE. The CDR3 sequence is 15 residues long. V was cut by 2 bases and J by 13 bases, with 22 bases left in between. The CDR3 loop is CASSVGDKLSYGQYF. CDR3 in DNA: TGTGCCAGCAGCGTGGGGGACAAGTTGTCCTACGGGCAGTACTTC.

Many counts were recorded for this clonotype. V and J are TRBV7-2 and TRBJ2-7; a weak D match, TRBD1 (6 bases). Germline V gives CDR1 SGHTA, CDR2 FQGNSA. The CDR3 extends over 17 amino acids. Trimming pared 3 bases from V and 0 bases from J, leaving 18 bases between. The chain's CDR3 is CASSFAPAGVNSYEQYF. The DNA of the CDR3 is TGTGCCAGCAGCTTTGCCCCCGCAGGGGTAAACTCCTACGAGCAGTACTTC.